The clone carrying this TCR beta chain was detected once. The sample belongs to a study of shared clonotypes between healthy human individuals. CD45RO-negative, CCR7-selected cells formed the naive CD8 fraction, which excluded terminally differentiated effector memory CD45RA+ cells. The CDR3 runs to 14 residues. V was pared by 9 bases and J by 3 bases, with 9 bases of the junction left unmatched. Germline V gives CDR1 LNHDA, CDR2 SQIVND (reference sequence). Here immunoSEQ multiplex PCR was the method, and the copy in TCRdb shows in-frame clones only, minus some. The table shows about 1.9 million clones, with just over 90% occurring only once.

The clonotype originates from a man aged 18 to 29 in good health. Some clones in this sample may be carry-over from other donors' samples. The gene calls are TRBV19 and TRBJ2-5; TRBD1 matches 8 bases. Sequencing input: naive CD8+ T cells from PBMCs. CDR3 bases: TGTGCCAGCCGACCCAGGGGGCCTAAAGAGACCCAGTACTTC. It is translated as CASRPRGPKETQYF. Full variable domain (rest looked up from reference TRBV19 and TRBJ2-5): DGGITQSPKYLFRKEGQNVTLSCEQNLNHDAMYWYRQDPGQGLRLIYYSQIVNDFQKGDIAEGYSVSREKKESFPLTVTSAQKNPTAFYLCASRPRGPKETQYFGPGTRLLVL.